This T cell receptor beta chain was captured in a study of Ad26.COV2.S vaccination and SARS-CoV-2 variants. Study conclusions and caveats: Post-vaccination breadth of spike-specific CD8+ and CD4+ T cell responses was reportedly substantial. The study found higher spike-specific TCR breadth in vaccine than placebo recipients.

Described treatment: 15 to 20 received Ad26.COV2.S at low or high dose, single or two shots; 5 received placebo; per-sample allocation not given. Day 63 after the first injection of vaccine or placebo was the sampling time. As regards this clone: Its antigen is still unknown.

The table came from immunoSEQ multiplex PCR; TCRdb's copy has only in-frame clones and leaves some out. Here the sample spans roughly 420,000 clones, roughly 87% being singletons. Per germline, CDR1 SNHLY and CDR2 FYNNEI. The V and J ends lost 6 bases and 7 bases respectively, with 16 bases between them. CDR3 length equals 13 residues. Sequences were derived from peripheral blood, sampled in a trial of Ad26.COV2.S vaccine versus placebo. The sequence came from a person aged 18-60 years who received the Ad26.COV2.S COVID-19 vaccine or a placebo. The chain couples TRBV2 to TRBJ2-7, with D perhaps TRBD1 or TRBD2 (5 bases each). As DNA, the CDR3 is TGTGCCAGCAGCCGGGGCCCGGGCAGGGAGCAGTACTTC. Encoded protein: CASSRGPGREQYF.